This TCR beta chain is from a study of blood T cell repertoires in COVID-19. Study background: Samples came from the United States, Italy and Spain, spanning acute and convalescent COVID-19. T cells, B-cell-depleted T cells, or PBMCs provided the cDNA or gDNA that served as material.

How the authors handled the data: Amplification of reference gene primers provided the estimated nucleated cell counts. TCRdb's copy holds only in-frame clones and misses some; the assay was immunoSEQ multiplex PCR. That table furnishes V, J and clone size, whereas the DNA furnished D and trimming. The sample holds around 110,000 clones, approximately 82% seen once. V shed 3 bases and J 4 bases; nucleotides not matched to a gene: 11. In germline, CDR1 is KGHSH, CDR2 LQKENI. This CDR3 comprises 16 residues. This clone has only a few counts. The chain carries TRBV18 and TRBJ2-7; 8 bases fit TRBD2. The source of this sequence is a man between 65 and 80 years old with active or convalescent COVID-19. Material: peripheral blood. For the CDR3, the DNA is TGTGCCAGCTCACCGGGGGTTGCGGGGGGATCGTACGAGCAGTACTTC. It codes for CASSPGVAGGSYEQYF.